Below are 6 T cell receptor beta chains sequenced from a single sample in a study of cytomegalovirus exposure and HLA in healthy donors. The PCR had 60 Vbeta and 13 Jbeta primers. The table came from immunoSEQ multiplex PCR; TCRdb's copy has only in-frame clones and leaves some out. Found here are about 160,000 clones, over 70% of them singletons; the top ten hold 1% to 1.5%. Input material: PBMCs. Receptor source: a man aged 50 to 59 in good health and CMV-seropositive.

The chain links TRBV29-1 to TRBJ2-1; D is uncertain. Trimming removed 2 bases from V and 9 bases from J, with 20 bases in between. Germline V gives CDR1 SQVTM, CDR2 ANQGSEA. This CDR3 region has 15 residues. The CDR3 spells CSVEWSGRPIAEQFF. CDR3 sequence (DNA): TGCAGCGTTGAATGGTCGGGTAGACCCATCGCTGAGCAGTTCTTC.

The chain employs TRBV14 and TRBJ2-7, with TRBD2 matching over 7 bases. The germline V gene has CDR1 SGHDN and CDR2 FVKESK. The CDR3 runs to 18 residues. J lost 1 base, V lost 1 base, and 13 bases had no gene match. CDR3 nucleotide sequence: TGTGCCAGCAGCCAAGCGCCTACTGGCGGGAGTATTTCCTACGAGCAGTACTTC. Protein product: CASSQAPTGGSISYEQYF.

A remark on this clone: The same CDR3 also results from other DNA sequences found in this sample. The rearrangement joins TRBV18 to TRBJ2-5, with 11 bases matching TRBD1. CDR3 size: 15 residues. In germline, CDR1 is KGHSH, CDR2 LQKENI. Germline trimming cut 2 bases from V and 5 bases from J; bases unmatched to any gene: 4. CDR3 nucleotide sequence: TGTGCCAGCTCACCAGGACAGGGGGCGCGTGAGACCCAGTACTTC. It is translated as CASSPGQGARETQYF. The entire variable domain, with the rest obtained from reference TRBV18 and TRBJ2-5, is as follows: NAGVMQNPRHLVRRRGQEARLRCSPMKGHSHVYWYRQLPEEGLKFMVYLQKENIIDESGMPKERFSAEFPKEGPSILRIQQVVRGDSAAYFCASSPGQGARETQYFGPGTRLLVL.

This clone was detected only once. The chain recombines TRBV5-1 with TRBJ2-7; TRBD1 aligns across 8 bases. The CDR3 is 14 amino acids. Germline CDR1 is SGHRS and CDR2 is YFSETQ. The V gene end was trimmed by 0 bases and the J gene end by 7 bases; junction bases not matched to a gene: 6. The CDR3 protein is CASSLAMTGDEQYF. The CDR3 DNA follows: TGCGCCAGCAGCTTGGCCATGACAGGGGATGAGCAGTACTTC. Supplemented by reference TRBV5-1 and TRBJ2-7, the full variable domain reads KAGVTQTPRYLIKTRGQQVTLSCSPISGHRSVSWYQQTPGQGLQFLFEYFSETQRNKGNFPGRFSGRQFSNSRSEMNVSTLELGDSALYLCASSLAMTGDEQYFGPGTRLTVT.

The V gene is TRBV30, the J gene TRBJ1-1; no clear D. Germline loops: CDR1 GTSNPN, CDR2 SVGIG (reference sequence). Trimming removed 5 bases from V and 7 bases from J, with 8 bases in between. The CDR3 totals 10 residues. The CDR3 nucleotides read TGTGCCTGGGCTAGGATTGAAGCTTTCTTT. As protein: CAWARIEAFF.

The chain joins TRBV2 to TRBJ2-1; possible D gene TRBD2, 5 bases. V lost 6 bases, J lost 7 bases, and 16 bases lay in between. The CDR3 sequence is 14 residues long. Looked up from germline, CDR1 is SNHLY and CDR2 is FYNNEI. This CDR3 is CASSALTSRNEQFF. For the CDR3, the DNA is TGTGCCAGCAGCGCCCTTACTAGTCGGAATGAGCAGTTCTTC.